Listed below are T cell receptor beta chains from one sample, sequenced in a study of radiotherapy plus CTLA-4 blockade in lung cancer. Using immunoSEQ multiplex PCR, the repertoire was profiled, and TCRdb retains in-frame clones only, with some absent. The sample holds about 50,000 clones; 84% are singletons and the top ten take around 4.8%. The sample in question was peripheral blood, obtained from a patient treated with radiotherapy plus ipilimumab. Receptors originate from a human donor with non-small cell lung cancer whose response to radiotherapy plus ipilimumab could not be evaluated. Both conserved end residues are part of each CDR3. A D gene is named only where the DNA matches it firmly. For some rows the clone size is stated as once, few or many, or as a class when expanded; others skip it.

clone_size d_call j_call v_call cdr3_nt cdr3_aa
NA TRBD1 TRBJ2-7 TRBV4-1 TGCGCCAGCAGCCAAGAAAACCCCAACAGGGGGCAGGCGGAGTACTTC CASSQENPNRGQAEYF
NA TRBD2 TRBJ2-5 TRBV5-6 TGTGCCAGCAGCTTGGAACTAGCGGGAGGAGAAGAGACCCAGTACTTC CASSLELAGGEETQYF
NA TRBD2 TRBJ2-7 TRBV9 TGTGCCAGCAGCGTAGGGACTAGCGGGAGTTACGAGCAGTACTTC CASSVGTSGSYEQYF
once TRBD1 TRBJ1-1 TRBV6-5 TGTGCCAGCAGTTCAGGGGGGTCGTACACTGAAGCTTTCTTT CASSSGGSYTEAFF
NA NA TRBJ2-7 TRBV5-1 TGCGCCAGCAAGACGGACAACGCACTATCCTACGAGCAGTACTTC CASKTDNALSYEQYF
NA NA TRBJ2-7 TRBV21-1 TGTGCCAGCAGCAAAGGGAGGCCCACTTCCTACGAGCAGTACTTC CASSKGRPTSYEQYF
NA TRBD2 TRBJ2-2 TRBV7-9 TGTGCCAGCAGCTTAGCGGGAGGGTCTACGGGCACCGGGGAGCTGTTTTTT CASSLAGGSTGTGELFF
NA TRBD2 TRBJ2-7 TRBV4-2 TGTGCCAGCAGCCATGCTAGCGGGGGCTCCTACGAGCAGTACTTC CASSHASGGSYEQYF
once NA TRBJ2-7 TRBV4-1 TGCGCCAGCAGCCAACCGACAGGGAGGTCCTACGAGCAGTACTTC CASSQPTGRSYEQYF
NA TRBD1 TRBJ2-2 TRBV7-2 TGTGCCAGCAGACTTACAGGGGGCATCACCGGGGAGCTGTTTTTT CASRLTGGITGELFF
NA NA TRBJ1-5 TRBV27 TGTGCCAGCAGTCCGGGACTCGCCCAGCCCCAGCATTTT CASSPGLAQPQHF
NA NA TRBJ2-7 TRBV4-3 TGCGCCAGCAGCCAAGATTTCAACAGGGTAGGCGAGCAGTACTTC CASSQDFNRVGEQYF
NA NA TRBJ1-2 TRBV9 TGTGCCAGCAGCGCCGACCCCCACAGGGTACACTATGGCTACACCTTC CASSADPHRVHYGYTF
NA NA TRBJ2-5 TRBV11-2 TGTGCCAGCAGCTTATCACTAGGGGGAGAGACCCAGTACTTC CASSLSLGGETQYF
NA TRBD1 TRBJ1-2 TRBV5-5 TGTGCCAGCAGCCCAGGACAGGGGAGATCGGGCTATGGCTACACCTTC CASSPGQGRSGYGYTF
NA NA TRBJ1-1 TRBV27 TGTGCCAGCAGTTCCTATGAACAGGGAGCTGAAGCTTTCTTT CASSSYEQGAEAFF
NA TRBD1 TRBJ2-5 TRBV5-5 TGTGCCAGCAGCCTACAGGGGCTTAGAGAGACCCAGTACTTC CASSLQGLRETQYF
NA TRBD2 TRBJ2-3 TRBV5-1 TGCGCCAGCAGCTTGGCCCTGGGAGGGCAGGGAGATACGCAGTATTTT CASSLALGGQGDTQYF
NA NA TRBJ2-7 TRBV7-9 TGTGCCAGCAGCCGACAGACATTTTTCCCCTACGAGCAGTACTTC CASSRQTFFPYEQYF
NA NA TRBJ2-5 TRBV28 TGTGCCAGCAGTTTGGGACAAACGTACCAAGAGACCCAGTACTTC CASSLGQTYQETQYF
NA TRBD1 TRBJ1-1 TRBV27 TGTGCCAGCAAGGGGGCTGGACCTGAAGCTTTCTTT CASKGAGPEAFF
NA NA TRBJ1-2 TRBV6-6 TGTGCCAGCAGTTACACGGGGTCCTATGGCTACACCTTC CASSYTGSYGYTF
NA NA TRBJ2-3 TRBV5-4 TGTGCCAGCAGCTTGGAGGGACTGGATGAGGATACGCAGTATTTT CASSLEGLDEDTQYF
NA NA TRBJ1-3 TRBV28 TGTGCCAGCAGTTTATTCGACATCAACTCTGGAAACACCATATATTTT CASSLFDINSGNTIYF
NA TRBD1 TRBJ1-2 TRBV27 TGTGCCAGCAGTTTACGGACAGGGGGCAACTATGGCTACACCTTC CASSLRTGGNYGYTF
NA NA TRBJ2-3 TRBV21-1 TGTGCCAGCAGCGCGAACCGGGGGGCAGGGTCCACAGATACGCAGTATTTT CASSANRGAGSTDTQYF
NA TRBD1 TRBJ1-2 TRBV28 TGTGCCAGCAGTTTCTCACCGCAGGGGGCGCTCAATGGCTACACCTTC CASSFSPQGALNGYTF
NA TRBD2 TRBJ2-7 TRBV28 TGTGCCAGCAGTCCGACGGGACTAGCGGACCTCTACGAGCAGTACTTC CASSPTGLADLYEQYF
NA NA TRBJ2-4 TRBV30 TGTGCCTGTTCTGGCGGGTTAGCCAAAAACATTCAGTACTTC CACSGGLAKNIQYF
NA NA TRBJ2-3 TRBV2 TGTGCCAGCAGTACAGATAACGCGGGGCTGGATACGCAGTATTTT CASSTDNAGLDTQYF
NA TRBD1 TRBJ1-6 TRBV19 TGTGCCAGTAGTCCGACAGGGAGCAATTCACCCCTCCACTTT CASSPTGSNSPLHF